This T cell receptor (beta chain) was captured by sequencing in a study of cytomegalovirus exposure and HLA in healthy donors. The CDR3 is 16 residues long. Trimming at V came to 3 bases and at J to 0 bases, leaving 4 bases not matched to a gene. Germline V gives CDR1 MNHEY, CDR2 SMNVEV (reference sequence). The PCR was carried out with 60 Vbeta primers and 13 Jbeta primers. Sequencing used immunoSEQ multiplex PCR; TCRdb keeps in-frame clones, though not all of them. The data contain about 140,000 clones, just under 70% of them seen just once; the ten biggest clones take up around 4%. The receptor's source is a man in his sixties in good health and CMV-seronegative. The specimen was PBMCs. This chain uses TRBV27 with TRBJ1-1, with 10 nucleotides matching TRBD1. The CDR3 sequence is CASSLWTGGMNTEAFF. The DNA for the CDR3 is TGTGCCAGCAGTTTGTGGACAGGGGGGATGAACACTGAAGCTTTCTTT.